This T cell receptor beta chain is drawn from a study of blood T cell repertoires in COVID-19. The CDR3 loop spans 16 amino acids. V shed 3 bases, J shed 1 base, and the junction held 9 bases outside the gene matches. Germline CDR1 reads SGHRS; CDR2 reads YFSETQ. As processed by the authors: How many nucleated cells were present was estimated from reference gene primer amplification. TCRdb's copy holds only in-frame clones and misses some; the assay was immunoSEQ multiplex PCR. The DNA was the basis for D and trimming; V, J and clone size are from that table. The sample includes about 59,000 clones, 80% of them seen just once.

The gene calls are TRBV5-1 and TRBJ1-1; TRBD1 matches at 7 bases. The sequenced sample consisted of peripheral blood. The sequence derives from a man aged 60-69 years with acute or convalescent COVID-19. The chain's CDR3 is CASSSGAGGPNTEAFF. The CDR3 DNA is TGCGCCAGCAGCTCGGGGGCAGGGGGGCCGAACACTGAAGCTTTCTTT.